This T cell receptor (beta chain) is from a study of T cell responses to AZD1222 COVID-19 vaccine (dated by TCRdb to about 2021). The study in broad terms: AZD1222 recipients with second doses at about 4 weeks or about 12 weeks were pooled, because spike-specific TCR depth and breadth did not differ between schedules. TCR sequencing covered fewer than 250 trial participants: 200 to 220 given two doses of AZD1222 and around 26 given two doses of MenACWY control vaccine. Trial participants were enrolled by age into 18-55, 56-69 and 70-plus year subgroups, with roughly 160, 29 and 62 TCR-sequenced participants respectively. The full study reports these points: Only a handful of AZD1222 recipients were SARS-CoV-2 seropositive at baseline, limiting conclusions about previously exposed vaccinees. Participants were mostly white British and included more females than males, and it was suggested by the authors that clonal diversity may have been underestimated. Reportedly, close to half of the unique spike-specific TCRs recognized epitopes lying outside the regions that are mutated in the B.1.351 and B.1.1.7 variants. Because no day 14 peak-response samples were available, repertoires were characterized only after the peak T cell response. After two AZD1222 doses, both the breadth and the depth of spike-specific TCRs were significantly higher than at day 0 and than in MenACWY recipients. The whole spike protein was spanned by vaccine-associated CD4 TCRs, and dominant responses were seen in regions 160-218 and 743-854. In the small 56-69-year group, the increase in depth fell short of significance, most likely because of low power.

The CDR3 regions of human TCRbeta chains were analyzed by immunosequencing. The study's own analysis went as follows. TCRs in the repertoires were matched against a reference library of SARS-CoV-2-specific TCRs that had been generated with the MIRA antigen-specificity platform. Breadth was defined as the fraction of unique TCRs that were SARS-CoV-2-associated. Depth was defined as the fraction of total T cells that were SARS-CoV-2-associated. Each spike-specific TCR was assigned to its reactive spike region and to a CD4 or CD8 class using the MIRA data. Log10-transformed breadth and depth values were compared by one-way ANOVA with Sidak's multiple comparisons tests. The table was pulled from immuneACCESS by TCRdb, which kept in-frame rearrangements only. Such tables lose some clones; where checked, under half of the loss comes from unresolved V genes, and the rest has no known cause. V and J calls and clone size are copied from that table; D and trimming were computed from the DNA. The sample table contains roughly 93,000 clones; only one count was recorded for approximately 83% of them. 5% to 7.5% of the sample rests with the top ten.

The intended sense of this specimen's time point label: baseline before first vaccination. The vaccinee samples were drawn from two UK trials, COV001 and COV002, one of which was a single-blind randomized controlled phase 2/3 trial testing AZD1222 (ChAdOx1 nCoV-19) in healthy adults. Trial participant PBMC samples were collected at day 0 and day 28 after the second dose for TCRbeta chain sequencing. The sample holds one count of this clone. Its antigen remains unidentified. One base away there is no much larger clone; base qualities are not given. From cysteine to phenylalanine, the CDR3 is 14 amino acids long. Only CDR3 DNA is held: 42 bases, read in frame from base 1. V loses 5 bases, J loses 3 bases, and the germline ends lie 11 bases apart. Looking up the germline V gene (reference sequence) yields CDR1 LNHDA and CDR2 SQIVND.

The receptor was derived from an adult in good health. The material was peripheral blood, obtained on day 0 of AZD1222 vaccination. This chain joins TRBV19 to TRBJ1-5, with the D segment identity uncertain. The CDR3 region: CASSYIVDNQPQHF. At the DNA level, the sequence is TGTGCCAGTAGTTATATCGTAGACAATCAGCCCCAGCATTTT.